These 3 T cell receptor beta chains were sequenced from one sample in a study of T cells expressing NK-cell markers. TCRdb re-called the 5' RACE reads; one entry per CDR3 protein, DNA not given. The sample totals about 260,000 distinct CDR3 sequences. The sample was blood T cells: a sorted CD56 or NKG2C T cell subset, CD4+ or CD8+ T cells, or bulk PBMC T cells (not recorded which). These TCRs come from a man younger than 35 in good health.

V is TRBV20-1 and J is TRBJ2-7; TCRdb gives TRBD1 as the D gene, but with no DNA this cannot be confirmed. This CDR3 has 13 residues. The germline V gene encodes CDR1 DFQATT and CDR2 SNEGSKA (reference sequence). CDR3 amino acids: CSARSGGAYEQYF.

This rearrangement joins TRBV7-6 to TRBJ1-5; the D gene TCRdb calls, TRBD1, cannot be checked with no DNA. The CDR3 consists of 16 residues. Germline loops: CDR1 SGHVS, CDR2 FNYEAQ. CDR3 loop: CASSLGTGGAGQPQHF.

The V gene is TRBV12-5, the J gene TRBJ1-1; TCRdb designates TRBD1, a call that cannot be tested without DNA. The CDR3 covers 14 residues. Germline V gene data show CDR1 as LGHNT and CDR2 as FRNRAP. The chain's CDR3 is CASGPRGQNTEAFF. The complete variable domain, with remaining parts taken from reference TRBV12-5 and TRBJ1-1, reads DARVTQTPRHKVTEMGQEVTMRCQPILGHNTVFWYRQTMMQGLELLAYFRNRAPLDDSGMPKDRFSAEMPDATLATLKIQPSEPRDSAVYFCASGPRGQNTEAFFGQGTRLTVV.